The 8 T cell receptor beta chains given below trace back to one sample, sequenced in a study of cytomegalovirus exposure and HLA in healthy donors. The PCR contained 60 Vbeta and 13 Jbeta primers. Using immunoSEQ multiplex PCR, the repertoire was profiled, and TCRdb retains in-frame clones only, with some absent. The data contain 220,000 or so clones, approximately 78% of them singletons. The sequencing sample was made of PBMCs. These receptors all come from a male donor in good health and CMV-seronegative.

The gene calls are TRBV18 and TRBJ2-1; no clear D. Germline CDR1 reads KGHSH; CDR2 reads LQKENI. The V gene lost 0 bases and the J gene lost 7 bases, with 19 bases spanning the gap. There are 17 residues in the CDR3. The CDR3 reads CASSPPSRGVYRNEQFF. The CDR3 coding sequence is TGTGCCAGCTCACCACCCAGCCGCGGAGTCTATCGAAATGAGCAGTTCTTC. Using reference TRBV18 and TRBJ2-1 for the parts outside the CDR3, the full variable domain is NAGVMQNPRHLVRRRGQEARLRCSPMKGHSHVYWYRQLPEEGLKFMVYLQKENIIDESGMPKERFSAEFPKEGPSILRIQQVVRGDSAAYFCASSPPSRGVYRNEQFFGPGTRLTVL.

This clone occurred once. The rearrangement links TRBV6-5 to TRBJ2-7; TRBD2 matches at 11 bases. With V trimmed by 2 bases and J by 6 bases, 6 bases remained unmatched. The CDR3 has 15 residues. CDR1 is MNHEY and CDR2 is SVGAGI in the germline V gene. CDR3 DNA sequence: TGTGCCAGCAGTTACCAACTAGCGGGAGAAGGCGAGCAGTACTTC. Encoded protein: CASSYQLAGEGEQYF.

This clone was recorded once. The rearrangement joins TRBV2 to TRBJ1-4; D is possibly TRBD1 (6 bases). Trimming removed 3 bases from V and 5 bases from J, with 10 bases in between. This CDR3 is 14 amino acids long. Germline CDR1 and CDR2: SNHLY and FYNNEI. The CDR3 coding sequence is TGTGCCAGCAGTGAGGTCACAGGGAATGAAAAACTGTTTTTT. This translates into CASSEVTGNEKLFF. Using reference TRBV2 and TRBJ1-4 for the parts outside the CDR3, the full variable domain is EPEVTQTPSHQVTQMGQEVILRCVPISNHLYFYWYRQILGQKVEFLVSFYNNEISEKSEIFDDQFSVERPDGSNFTLKIRSTKLEDSAMYFCASSEVTGNEKLFFGSGTQLSVL.

This clone showed up just a few times. The V gene is TRBV19, the J gene TRBJ2-2; 10 nucleotides line up with TRBD1. V shed 5 bases and J 7 bases; nucleotides not matched to a gene: 10. The germline CDR1 and CDR2 sequences are LNHDA and SQIVND (reference sequence). The CDR3 has 16 residues. Here the CDR3 reads CASSVQTGGEGGELFF. The CDR3 DNA sequence: TGTGCCAGTAGTGTCCAGACAGGGGGCGAGGGCGGGGAGCTGTTTTTT. The whole variable domain, filled in from reference TRBV19 and TRBJ2-2, reads DGGITQSPKYLFRKEGQNVTLSCEQNLNHDAMYWYRQDPGQGLRLIYYSQIVNDFQKGDIAEGYSVSREKKESFPLTVTSAQKNPTAFYLCASSVQTGGEGGELFFGEGSRLTVL.

This clone has just a few counts. CDR3 loop: CASTQVGGNEQYF. The DNA for the CDR3 is TGTGCCAGCACCCAAGTGGGAGGGAACGAGCAGTACTTC. The chain couples TRBV6-5 to TRBJ2-7; 7 nucleotides agree with TRBD2. V gave up 7 bases and J gave up 5 bases; unmatched junction bases: 8. The CDR3 covers 13 residues. Germline lookup yields CDR1 MNHEY and CDR2 SVGAGI.

The chain combines TRBV19 with TRBJ2-7, with D possibly being TRBD1 (6 bases). The CDR3 totals 15 residues. Germline-derived CDR1 and CDR2 are LNHDA and SQIVND (reference sequence). V was clipped by 6 bases and J by 0 bases, with 15 bases between them. The CDR3 DNA follows: TGTGCCAGTAGCAACGGACAGACCTACTCCTACGAGCAGTACTTC. It encodes CASSNGQTYSYEQYF. Full variable domain (missing parts from reference TRBV19 and TRBJ2-7): DGGITQSPKYLFRKEGQNVTLSCEQNLNHDAMYWYRQDPGQGLRLIYYSQIVNDFQKGDIAEGYSVSREKKESFPLTVTSAQKNPTAFYLCASSNGQTYSYEQYFGPGTRLTVT.

This clone was picked up a small number of times. The chain uses TRBV18 and TRBJ1-1; no definite D call. V was trimmed by 6 bases and J by 1 base, leaving 18 bases between them. Germline V CDR1 and CDR2: KGHSH, LQKENI. CDR3 size: 16 residues. The CDR3 DNA reads TGTGCCAGCTCGCCTACCGGGTCCCGAGGGAACACTGAAGCTTTCTTT. It specifies CASSPTGSRGNTEAFF. The variable domain in full, completed from reference TRBV18 and TRBJ1-1, reads NAGVMQNPRHLVRRRGQEARLRCSPMKGHSHVYWYRQLPEEGLKFMVYLQKENIIDESGMPKERFSAEFPKEGPSILRIQQVVRGDSAAYFCASSPTGSRGNTEAFFGQGTRLTVV.

This clone was detected a few times. This rearrangement joins TRBV7-9 to TRBJ2-1; TRBD2 aligns across 7 bases. Trimming took 6 bases from V and 5 from J; bases not matched to a gene: 10. The germline CDR1 and CDR2 sequences are SEHNR and FQNEAQ (reference sequence). This CDR3 has 15 residues. The CDR3 spells CASRGIPSGHNEQFF. In DNA form, the CDR3 reads TGTGCCAGCAGGGGAATTCCTAGCGGTCACAATGAGCAGTTCTTC.